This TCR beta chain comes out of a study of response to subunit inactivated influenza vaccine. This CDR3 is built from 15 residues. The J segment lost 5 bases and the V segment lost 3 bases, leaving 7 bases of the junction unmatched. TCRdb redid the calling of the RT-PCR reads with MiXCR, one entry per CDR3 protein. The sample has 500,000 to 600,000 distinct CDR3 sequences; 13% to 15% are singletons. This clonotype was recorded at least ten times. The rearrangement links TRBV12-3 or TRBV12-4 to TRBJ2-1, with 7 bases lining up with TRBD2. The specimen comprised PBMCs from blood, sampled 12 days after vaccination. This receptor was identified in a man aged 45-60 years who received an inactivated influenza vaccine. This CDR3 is CASSFVSGGDNEQFF. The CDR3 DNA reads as TGTGCCAGCAGTTTCGTGTCGGGGGGAGACAATGAGCAGTTCTTC.